These 32 T cell receptor beta chains were all obtained from the same sample, sequenced in a study of cytotoxic CD8 clonotypes in ibrutinib-treated CLL. Produced via immunoSEQ multiplex PCR; TCRdb's table is partial and in-frame only. Altogether 100,000 to 150,000 clones are present, around 85% being singletons, with the ten largest covering 2% to 2.5%. Here the sequenced sample was PBMCs, taken after 24 months of ibrutinib treatment. Receptor source: a human donor with chronic lymphocytic leukemia.

This clone turned up a few times. J is TRBJ2-5 and V is TRBV5-1; D gene unclear. This CDR3 has 13 residues. V lost 0 bases, J lost 3 bases, and 6 bases lay in between. Looked up from germline, CDR1 is SGHRS and CDR2 is YFSETQ. The CDR3 nucleotides are TGCGCCAGCAGCTTGGATTGGGAAGAGACCCAGTACTTC. This sequence encodes CASSLDWEETQYF. The complete variable domain, with remaining parts taken from reference TRBV5-1 and TRBJ2-5, reads KAGVTQTPRYLIKTRGQQVTLSCSPISGHRSVSWYQQTPGQGLQFLFEYFSETQRNKGNFPGRFSGRQFSNSRSEMNVSTLELGDSALYLCASSLDWEETQYFGPGTRLLVL.

The gene calls are TRBV6-5 and TRBJ2-5; tentative D call: TRBD2 (6 bases). Germline V gene data show CDR1 as MNHEY and CDR2 as SVGAGI. The V gene lost 7 bases and the J gene lost 5 bases, with 20 bases spanning the gap. The CDR3 consists of 15 residues. The CDR3 reads CASTTGGQGWETQYF. The CDR3 coding sequence is TGTGCCAGCACCACCGGAGGGCAGGGTTGGGAGACCCAGTACTTC.

The J gene is TRBJ1-2, the V gene TRBV7-2; 9 bases map to TRBD1. The CDR3 spans 13 residues. CDR1 and CDR2 from the germline V gene are SGHTA and FQGNSA. Losses at the gene ends were 6 bases for V and 8 bases for J; bases not matched to a gene: 7. The CDR3, as DNA: TGTGCCAGCAGTATGACTGGGACAGGGGGCTACACCTTC. It specifies CASSMTGTGGYTF.

The rearrangement joins TRBV9 to TRBJ2-2, with D perhaps assigned TRBD1 or TRBD2 (6 bases each). Looked up from germline, CDR1 is SGDLS and CDR2 is YYNGEE. The CDR3 consists of 16 residues. The V end was cut by 6 bases, the J end by 4 bases, with 19 bases between. The CDR3 sequence: CASTQGTGAGTGELFF. The CDR3 DNA follows: TGTGCCAGCACCCAAGGGACGGGGGCGGGCACCGGGGAGCTGTTTTTT.

Only one count was recorded for this clone. The chain joins TRBV2 to TRBJ2-2; tentatively, D is TRBD2 (5 bases). CDR1 SNHLY and CDR2 FYNNEI come from the germline V gene. V was pared by 1 base and J by 1 base, with 10 bases between. The CDR3 is 16 amino acids. CDR3 sequence: CASSEERLKNTGELFF. Written as DNA, the CDR3 is TGTGCCAGCAGTGAAGAGCGACTAAAGAACACCGGGGAGCTGTTTTTT.

The CDR3 DNA follows: TGTGCCAGCAGCCGAGACAGGGGTTCTAACTATCAGCCCCAGCATTTT. It codes for CASSRDRGSNYQPQHF. V is TRBV7-9 and J is TRBJ1-5, with 8 bases matching TRBD1. CDR1 SEHNR and CDR2 FQNEAQ come from the germline V gene (reference sequence). The CDR3 covers 16 residues. Trimming took 5 bases from V and 5 from J; bases not matched to a gene: 11.

On this clone: Its ends do not fully match the called genes, so a read error is possible. This chain uses TRBV29-1 with TRBJ2-1; 8 nucleotides align to TRBD1. Germline lookup yields CDR1 SQVTM and CDR2 ANQGSEA. CDR3 length equals 12 residues. CDR3 DNA: TGCAGCGTTGAAGGGGTGAGGGACAGGCAACTCTTC. Protein sequence: CSVEGVRDRQLF.

This clone appeared many times. The chain couples TRBV7-2 to TRBJ1-5; D remains unclear. Germline V CDR1 and CDR2: SGHTA, FQGNSA. This CDR3 comprises 14 residues. The germline V and J ends were trimmed by 5 bases and 2 bases, with 10 bases remaining between them. The CDR3 DNA reads as TGTGCCAGCAGCCCGAACCTTGGCAATCAGCCCCAGCATTTT. It yields the protein CASSPNLGNQPQHF.

The chain recombines TRBV2 with TRBJ2-2, with 10 bases aligning to TRBD1. V lost 8 bases, J lost 4 bases, and 4 bases stayed unmatched. The CDR3 is made up of 14 amino acids. The germline CDR1 and CDR2 sequences are SNHLY and FYNNEI. CDR3 nucleotide sequence: TGTGCCAGCCTAGGACAGGGGGGCACCGGGGAGCTGTTTTTT. Its protein is CASLGQGGTGELFF.

This clone was observed a few times. V is TRBV5-8 and J is TRBJ1-2; no reliable D call. The CDR3 length is 12 residues. Trimming left V 0 bases short and J 6 bases short, with 6 bases between. CDR1 is SGHTS, CDR2 YDEGEE, per germline. The CDR3 spells CASSLVGNGYTF. In DNA form, the CDR3 reads TGTGCCAGCAGCTTGGTGGGCAATGGCTACACCTTC.

The CDR3 loop reads CASSPQGEDYGYTF. The CDR3 DNA follows: TGTGCCAGCTCACCCCAGGGGGAAGACTATGGCTACACCTTC. J is TRBJ1-2 and V is TRBV18; TRBD1 aligns across 7 bases. Germline V gene sequence: CDR1 KGHSH, CDR2 LQKENI. Trimming removed 3 bases from V and 3 bases from J; junction bases left unmatched: 4. This CDR3 has 14 amino acids.

The V call is TRBV28, the J call TRBJ2-7, with D perhaps matching TRBD1 or TRBD2 (6 bases each). Germline values: CDR1 MDHEN, CDR2 SYDVKM. This CDR3 spans 15 amino acids. V lost 2 bases and J lost 4, with 15 bases in between. The CDR3 DNA reads TGTGCCAGCAGTTTACGGCTAACAGGGAGGTACGAGCAGTACTTC. Amino acid sequence: CASSLRLTGRYEQYF.

V gene TRBV7-2 combines with J gene TRBJ1-1; 7 bases line up with TRBD1. The CDR3 is made up of 18 amino acids. Germline CDR1 and CDR2: SGHTA and FQGNSA. The V and J ends lost 6 bases and 3 bases, in that order; junction bases with no gene match: 19. The CDR3 spells CASRRLLLRQGPDTEAFF. The CDR3 DNA follows: TGTGCCAGCAGGAGACTTCTCCTAAGACAGGGCCCCGACACTGAAGCTTTCTTT.

V is TRBV28 and J is TRBJ2-7; D is perhaps TRBD2 (5 bases). CDR3 length: 16 residues. V was shortened by 2 bases and J by 2 bases, with 16 bases between the two germline ends. Per germline, CDR1 MDHEN and CDR2 SYDVKM. CDR3 region: CASSLGRGKSTYEQYF. CDR3 bases: TGTGCCAGCAGTTTAGGCAGAGGGAAGTCGACCTACGAGCAGTACTTC.

The V and J genes are TRBV15 and TRBJ2-3, with D hard to call. The CDR3 totals 14 residues. From germline, CDR1 is LNHNV and CDR2 YYDKDF (reference sequence). Trimming left V 3 bases short and J 2 bases short, with 9 bases between. DNA of the CDR3: TGTGCCACCAGCAGCAGGAGTTTCACAGATACGCAGTATTTT. Protein product: CATSSRSFTDTQYF.

The rearrangement links TRBV30 to TRBJ2-7, with no clear D. The V gene's germline CDR1 is GTSNPN and CDR2 SVGIG (reference sequence). Deletions cut 2 bases from V and 0 bases from J, with 8 bases between. The CDR3 totals 13 residues. CDR3 protein: CAWSRLDSYEQYF. The CDR3 nucleotides are TGTGCCTGGAGTAGGTTGGACTCCTACGAGCAGTACTTC.

V usage is TRBV29-1 and J usage is TRBJ2-1, with TRBD1 matching 7 bases. Looked up from germline, CDR1 is SQVTM and CDR2 is ANQGSEA. V lost 4 bases to trimming and J lost 4 bases; unmatched junction nucleotides: 7. This CDR3 is 14 amino acids long. CDR3 amino acids: CSVAGGTGYNEQFF. The CDR3 coding sequence is TGCAGCGTTGCAGGGGGTACGGGATACAATGAGCAGTTCTTC.

V gene TRBV19 combines with J gene TRBJ2-3; 9 nucleotides match TRBD1. The CDR3 is made up of 17 amino acids. CDR1 is LNHDA, CDR2 SQIVND, per germline (reference sequence). V gave up 1 base and J gave up 0 bases; unmatched junction bases: 5. This CDR3 is CASSIGRDRVSTDTQYF. In nucleotides, the CDR3 is TGTGCCAGTAGTATAGGTCGGGACAGGGTAAGCACAGATACGCAGTATTTT.

The chain has TRBV5-4 and TRBJ2-7; 12 positions agree with TRBD1. CDR1 and CDR2 from the germline V gene are SGHNT and YYREEE (reference sequence). The CDR3 consists of 15 residues. V was clipped by 4 bases and J by 0 bases; unmatched bases: 2. As DNA, the CDR3 is TGTGCCAGCAGCCCGGGACAGGGGGCCTCCTACGAGCAGTACTTC. Its protein is CASSPGQGASYEQYF.

The chain uses TRBV21-1 and TRBJ2-1; TRBD1 is the table's D call and was not checked against the DNA. TRBV21-1 is a documented pseudogene. The CDR3 is made up of 16 amino acids. The CDR3 reads CASTLCVWVLAGEQFF. In nucleotides, the CDR3 is TGTGCCAGTACACTTTGCGTTTGGGTACTCGCAGGGGAGCAGTTCTTC.

The V gene is TRBV18, the J gene TRBJ1-5; D perhaps matches TRBD1 (6 bases). The CDR3 runs to 16 residues. Trimming stripped 2 bases from V and 1 base from J, with 12 bases between. Germline CDR1 reads KGHSH; CDR2 reads LQKENI. The CDR3 reads CASSPEAGVSNQPQHF. The CDR3 region has the DNA TGTGCCAGCTCACCAGAGGCAGGGGTGAGCAATCAGCCCCAGCATTTT.

This clone was found many times. The V gene is TRBV2, the J gene TRBJ1-2, with a weak D call TRBD1 (6 bases). The germline V and J ends were trimmed by 5 bases and 2 bases, with 12 bases remaining between them. The length of the CDR3 is 14 residues. CDR1 is SNHLY and CDR2 is FYNNEI in the germline V gene. In DNA, the CDR3 is TGTGCCAGCAGTAGGGACAAGGGGAACTATGGCTACACCTTC. Translated: CASSRDKGNYGYTF.

This clone was recorded a few times. J is TRBJ1-6 and V is TRBV5-4, with a possible D match to TRBD1 (6 bases). Per germline, CDR1 SGHNT and CDR2 YYREEE (reference sequence). This CDR3 contains 12 residues. Between the trimmed V and J ends, which lost 1 base and 14 bases, there was a span of 10 bases. CDR3 DNA: TGTGCCAGCAGCTTGTGGGGGGCAACCCTCCACTTT. This sequence encodes CASSLWGATLHF.

The V gene is TRBV19, the J gene TRBJ2-3, with D unresolved. In germline, CDR1 is LNHDA, CDR2 SQIVND (reference sequence). This CDR3 has 16 amino acids. The V gene lost 0 bases and the J gene lost 2 bases, with 12 bases spanning the gap. The CDR3 coding sequence is TGTGCCAGTAGTATAGATATGAACTTATACACAGATACGCAGTATTTT. It is translated as CASSIDMNLYTDTQYF.

This sequence joins TRBV7-2 and TRBJ2-1; 9 bases are shared with TRBD2. Germline trimming cut 3 bases from V and 1 base from J; bases unmatched to any gene: 4. The CDR3 consists of 16 residues. Germline CDR1 SGHTA, CDR2 FQGNSA. DNA for the CDR3: TGTGCCAGCAGCTTGGATAGCGGGAGTTCCTACAATGAGCAGTTCTTC. Its translation is CASSLDSGSSYNEQFF.

The gene calls are TRBV18 and TRBJ2-2; 9 bases are a match to TRBD2. Germline CDR1 and CDR2: KGHSH and LQKENI. Unmatched junction bases numbered 8, after V lost 2 bases and J lost 1 base. CDR3 length equals 18 residues. The DNA for the CDR3 is TGTGCCAGCTCACCATTGCGGGGGGGCGTCCGGAACACCGGGGAGCTGTTTTTT. Translation: CASSPLRGGVRNTGELFF.

This clone has a single count. J is TRBJ1-2 and V is TRBV28; D ambiguous. The germline CDR1 and CDR2 sequences are MDHEN and SYDVKM. The CDR3 loop spans 12 amino acids. Trimming left V 6 bases short and J 7 bases short, with 12 bases between. CDR3 region: CASRVAQSGYTF. For the CDR3, the DNA is TGTGCCAGCAGGGTTGCCCAAAGTGGCTACACCTTC.

This chain uses TRBV2 with TRBJ1-5; the D gene is possibly TRBD1 (5 bases). V was trimmed by 7 bases and J by 6 bases, leaving 22 bases between them. Germline assignment: CDR1 SNHLY and CDR2 FYNNEI. This CDR3 spans 16 amino acids. For the CDR3, the DNA is TGTGCCAGCAACTTACCCGGGACGGTTCAGGGTCAGCCCCAGCATTTT. This gives the protein CASNLPGTVQGQPQHF.

The V call is TRBV27, the J call TRBJ1-2, with D tentatively TRBD1 (5 bases). The CDR3 is made up of 14 amino acids. The germline V gene encodes CDR1 MNHEY and CDR2 SMNVEV (reference sequence). Trimming removed 5 bases at V and 5 bases at J, with 15 bases between. This chain's CDR3 is CASSRDASGYGYTF. The CDR3 DNA is TGTGCCAGCAGTCGGGACGCCTCAGGGTATGGCTACACCTTC.

The gene calls are TRBV5-1 and TRBJ1-2, with 9 bases aligning to TRBD1. CDR3 length: 14 residues. V dropped 6 bases and J dropped 7; count of bases not matched to a gene: 10. Germline assignment: CDR1 SGHRS and CDR2 YFSETQ. CDR3 residues: CASKAGQGKSGYTF. In nucleotides, the CDR3 is TGCGCCAGCAAAGCCGGACAGGGGAAAAGTGGCTACACCTTC.

The chain has TRBV28 and TRBJ1-1; 7 bases agree with TRBD1. The CDR3 spans 14 residues. V lost 5 bases to trimming and J lost 4 bases; unmatched junction nucleotides: 7. Germline loops: CDR1 MDHEN, CDR2 SYDVKM. The chain's CDR3 is CASSLRQGGTEAFF. In nucleotides, the CDR3 is TGTGCCAGCAGTCTTAGACAGGGTGGCACTGAAGCTTTCTTT.

This clone was counted a single time. V gene TRBV19 combines with J gene TRBJ1-3; D is unclear. The germline V gene encodes CDR1 LNHDA and CDR2 SQIVND (reference sequence). Trimming stripped 1 base from V and 0 bases from J, with 16 bases between. The length of the CDR3 is 18 residues. The CDR3 reads CASSIGRERPFSGNTIYF. The CDR3 DNA reads as TGTGCCAGTAGTATAGGACGGGAGAGACCCTTCTCTGGAAACACCATATATTTT.